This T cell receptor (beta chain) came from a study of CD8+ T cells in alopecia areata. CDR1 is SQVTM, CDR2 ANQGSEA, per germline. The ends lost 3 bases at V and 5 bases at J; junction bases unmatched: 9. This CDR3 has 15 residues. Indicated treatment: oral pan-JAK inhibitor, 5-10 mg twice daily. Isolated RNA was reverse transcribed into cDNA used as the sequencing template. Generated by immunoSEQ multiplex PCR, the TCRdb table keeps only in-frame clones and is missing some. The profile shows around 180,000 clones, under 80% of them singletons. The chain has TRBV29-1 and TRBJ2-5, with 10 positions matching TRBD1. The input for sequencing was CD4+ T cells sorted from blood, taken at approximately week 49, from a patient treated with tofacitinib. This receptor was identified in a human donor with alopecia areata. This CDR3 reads CSVDPGQGLSETQYF. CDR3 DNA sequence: TGCAGCGTTGATCCGGGACAGGGGTTGTCGGAGACCCAGTACTTC.